The rows below give T cell receptor beta chains drawn from one sample of a study of read filtering for tumor transcriptome and immune sequencing. TCRdb reprocessed the reads with MiXCR, giving one entry per CDR3 protein. Of 48,000 or so distinct CDR3 sequences in the sample, roughly a fifth are singletons; the top ten hold 15%. The sample taken for sequencing was a population of CD138-negative cells sorted from bone marrow. These receptor sequences come from a donor at least 40 years old with multiple myeloma. CDR3s include the opening cysteine and the closing phenylalanine or tryptophan. A D gene is named only where the DNA matches it firmly. Size is stated for part of the rows, as once, few or many counts, or as a class when the clone is expanded.

>TRBD2|TRBV20-1|TRBJ2-3|many
TGCAGTGCTAGAACGGGAGGGGGCACAGATACGCAGTATTTT
CSARTGGGTDTQYF
>NA|TRBV7-2|TRBJ2-7|many
TGTGCCAGCAGCTCTCCCAAGAGCGGGCCGAACTCCTACGAGCAGTACTTC
CASSSPKSGPNSYEQYF
>TRBD1|TRBV23-1|TRBJ2-1|many
TGCGCCTTTGGAGGGACAGGGAATATCAATGAGCAGTTCTTC
CAFGGTGNINEQFF
>NA|TRBV4-3|TRBJ2-2|many
TGCGCCAGCAGCCAAGATTTGGGGATGCGGGCAACAGGGGAGCTGTTTTTT
CASSQDLGMRATGELFF
>NA|TRBV20-1|TRBJ1-2|many
TGCAGTGCTTCTGACAGTTATGGCTACACCTTC
CSASDSYGYTF
>TRBD2|TRBV20-1|TRBJ2-3|many
TGCAGTGCTAGTCCCAGCGGGAGGGCAGATACGCAGTATTTT
CSASPSGRADTQYF
>NA|TRBV14|TRBJ1-1|many
TGTGCCAGCAGCCAAGACATATGGGGAGGGAGGAACACTGAAGCTTTCTTT
CASSQDIWGGRNTEAFF
>NA|TRBV12-3/TRBV12-4|TRBJ2-1|NA
TGTGCCAGCAGTTACTTCGGCGGGCGGCACGATGATCAGTTCTTC
CASSYFGGRHDDQFF
>NA|TRBV9|TRBJ2-3|few
TGTGCCAGCAGCGTAGTTGGGTCCTATACAGATACGCAGTATTTT
CASSVVGSYTDTQYF
>NA|TRBV6-2/TRBV6-3|TRBJ2-3|few
TGTGCCAGCAAGGCTAGCGGCACAGATACGCAGTATTTT
CASKASGTDTQYF
>NA|TRBV7-9|TRBJ2-2|few
TGTGCCAGCAACCAGAGAGCCGGGGAGCTGTTTTTT
CASNQRAGELFF
>TRBD1|TRBV9|TRBJ1-4|few
TGTGCCAGCAGCAGGGGGCGCGCCGAAGGACTGTTTTTT
CASSRGRAEGLFF
>TRBD2|TRBV10-3|TRBJ2-1|many
TGTGCCATCAGTGAGTCGGGTTCGGGAGGTATCAATGAGCAGTTCTTC
CAISESGSGGINEQFF
>TRBD1|TRBV29-1|TRBJ2-5|many
TGCAGCGGGGACAGGGACGAAGAGACCCAGTACTTC
CSGDRDEETQYF
>NA|TRBV2|TRBJ1-1|NA
TGTGCCAGCACCCAATTGGGTGGGGGGACTGAAGCTTTCTTT
CASTQLGGGTEAFF
>TRBD1|TRBV29-1|TRBJ2-7|NA
TGCAGCGGGCGCAGGGCAGGGGGAGACGGGCAGTACTTC
CSGRRAGGDGQYF
>NA|TRBV2|TRBJ1-1|many
TGTGCCAGCAACAGGGAGGGGATTGAAGCTTTCTTT
CASNREGIEAFF
>TRBD1|TRBV7-2|TRBJ2-3|many
TGTGCCAGCAGCTTAGAAGGGATTGACAGGGTTGCTAGCACAGATACGCAGTATTTT
CASSLEGIDRVASTDTQYF
>NA|TRBV5-5|TRBJ1-1|NA
TGTGCCAGCAGTAAACCCCCCACCTCCGTACGGTCTGAAGCTTTCTTT
CASSKPPTSVRSEAFF
>TRBD2|TRBV24-1|TRBJ2-7|many
TGTGCCACCAGTGACGGACTAGGCCAGTACGAGCAGTACTTC
CATSDGLGQYEQYF
>NA|TRBV20-1|TRBJ2-1|NA
TGCAGTGCTAACCCGTCTGGCAGTTACAATGAGCAGTTCTTC
CSANPSGSYNEQFF
>NA|TRBV3-1|TRBJ1-4|many
TGTGCCAGCAGCTCCCGACCCTCACCTGAAAAACTGTTTTTT
CASSSRPSPEKLFF
>NA|TRBV7-8|TRBJ1-1|many
TGTGCCAGCAGCCTCGGGGAGAACACTGAAGCTTTCTTT
CASSLGENTEAFF
>TRBD2|TRBV29-1|TRBJ2-3|many
TGCAGCGGACTAGCGGGAGGACGGGATACGCAGTATTTT
CSGLAGGRDTQYF
>NA|TRBV24-1|TRBJ2-5|many
TGTGCCACCAGTGATTTGCGAGGGGACGAAGACCTAGAGACCCAGTACTTC
CATSDLRGDEDLETQYF
>NA|TRBV2|TRBJ1-2|many
TGTGCCAGCAATTTGGGGCCGCTCTATGGCTACACCTTC
CASNLGPLYGYTF
>TRBD1|TRBV6-2/TRBV6-3|TRBJ2-3|NA
TGTGCCAGCAGCTACTCCGGGACAGGGTCAGATACGCAGTATTTT
CASSYSGTGSDTQYF